In this sample, the clone carrying this T cell receptor beta chain turned up many times. The CDR3 contains 13 residues. J lost 4 bases, V lost 5 bases, and 4 bases had no gene match. In germline, CDR1 is MNHEY, CDR2 SVGEGT. This sample was included in a study of T cells in Graves' hyperthyroidism and ophthalmopathy. The study defined stable Graves' hyperthyroidism as no ophthalmopathy progression within 18 months. Those patients with uncontrolled infection, other autoimmune disease, pregnancy or lactation were excluded. This sample holds PBMCs from approximately 9 ml fresh peripheral blood. Researchers took RNA transcripts and amplified the TCR beta CDR3 regions from them. The HTBI primer set served for first-round RT-PCR of the TCR CDR3. Each CDR3 protein gets one entry after TCRdb re-called the multiplex PCR reads with MiXCR. Of 300,000 or so distinct CDR3 sequences listed, over 15% are singletons.

Sequenced sample: blood. This TCR derives from a woman in her fifties or sixties with Graves' hyperthyroidism. This chain uses TRBV6-2 or TRBV6-3 with TRBJ1-2; 7 positions agree with TRBD1. CDR3 DNA sequence: TGTGCCAGCAGTCCAGGGGGGCTCTATGGCTACACCTTC. Translation: CASSPGGLYGYTF.